A single sample is the source of the 25 T cell receptor beta chains below, sequenced in a study of blood T cell repertoires in COVID-19. The assay was immunoSEQ multiplex PCR, and TCRdb's table has in-frame clones only and misses some. Found here are around 68,000 clones, around 86% of them singletons; the top ten hold 6.5% to 8%. The source material was peripheral blood. The source of these receptors is a man aged 50 or older with active COVID-19.

The V and J genes are TRBV7-2 and TRBJ2-2; 10 bases fit TRBD1. Trimming took 5 bases from V and 6 from J; bases not matched to a gene: 12. The CDR3 is made up of 17 amino acids. Per the germline V gene, CDR1 is SGHTA and CDR2 is FQGNSA. The CDR3 reads CASSLPPGTGVAGELFF. CDR3 coding DNA: TGTGCCAGCAGCCTCCCACCCGGGACAGGGGTCGCCGGGGAGCTGTTTTTT. The full variable domain, with the rest looked up from reference TRBV7-2 and TRBJ2-2, is GAGVSQSPSNKVTEKGKDVELRCDPISGHTALYWYRQSLGQGLEFLIYFQGNSAPDKSGLPSDRFSAERTGGSVSTLTIQRTQQEDSAVYLCASSLPPGTGVAGELFFGEGSRLTVL.

The chain recombines TRBV27 with TRBJ2-3; 8 bases agree with TRBD2. The J segment lost 3 bases and the V segment lost 7 bases, leaving 12 bases of the junction unmatched. CDR3 length: 16 residues. In germline, CDR1 is MNHEY, CDR2 SMNVEV (reference sequence). In DNA form, the CDR3 reads TGTGCCAGCACCAGACTTAGCGGGACTACAACAGATACGCAGTATTTT. Protein sequence: CASTRLSGTTTDTQYF.

The J gene is TRBJ1-1, the V gene TRBV20-1; D is ambiguous. This CDR3 contains 10 residues. Germline-derived CDR1 and CDR2 are DFQATT and SNEGSKA (reference sequence). V was pared by 1 base and J by 6 bases, with 3 bases between. The CDR3 sequence: CSARAAEAFF. The CDR3 DNA is TGCAGTGCTAGAGCGGCTGAAGCTTTCTTT.

V gene TRBV5-4 combines with J gene TRBJ1-2; D is perhaps TRBD1 (6 bases). With 4 bases removed from V and 2 bases from J, the gap between germline ends came to 9 bases. Germline V lookup: CDR1 SGHNT, CDR2 YYREEE (reference sequence). The CDR3 has 13 amino acids. In DNA form, the CDR3 reads TGTGCCAGCAGCAGGACAGCCAACTATGGCTACACCTTC. It translates to CASSRTANYGYTF. Full variable domain (outside the CDR3, taken from reference TRBV5-4 and TRBJ1-2): ETGVTQSPTHLIKTRGQQVTLRCSSQSGHNTVSWYQQALGQGPQFIFQYYREEENGRGNFPPRFSGLQFPNYSSELNVNALELDDSALYLCASSRTANYGYTFGSGTRLTVV.

The chain combines TRBV28 with TRBJ1-1, with 8 bases aligning to TRBD1. The CDR3 runs to 17 residues. J was trimmed by 1 base and V by 4 bases; bases with no gene match: 11. The germline gives CDR1 MDHEN, CDR2 SYDVKM. In DNA, the CDR3 is TGTGCCAGCAGTTACTCTTCACCGGACAGGGAGAACACTGAAGCTTTCTTT. Residues: CASSYSSPDRENTEAFF.

This clone was recorded a few times. The V gene is TRBV7-8, the J gene TRBJ1-5; D unclear. The CDR3 covers 16 residues. V was shortened by 2 bases and J by 1 base, with 12 bases between the two germline ends. The germline CDR1 and CDR2 sequences are SGHVS and FQNEAQ. In DNA, the CDR3 is TGTGCCAGCAGCTTAATAAGAACGGAGAGCAATCAGCCCCAGCATTTT. Its protein product is CASSLIRTESNQPQHF. The complete variable domain, with remaining parts taken from reference TRBV7-8 and TRBJ1-5, reads GAGVSQSPRYKVAKRGQDVALRCDPISGHVSLFWYQQALGQGPEFLTYFQNEAQLDKSGLPSDRFFAERPEGSVSTLKIQRTQQEDSAVYLCASSLIRTESNQPQHFGDGTRLSIL.

The chain is built from TRBV7-3 and TRBJ1-5; maybe TRBD1 (5 bases). This CDR3 comprises 13 residues. Germline CDR1 SGHTA, CDR2 FQGTGA. Deletions cut 6 bases from V and 4 bases from J, with 10 bases between. The CDR3, as DNA: TGTGCCAGCAGTATCTACAGGAATCAGCCCCAGCATTTT. Its protein is CASSIYRNQPQHF.

The V gene is TRBV4-3, the J gene TRBJ1-6, with 9 bases fitting TRBD1. J was trimmed by 9 bases and V by 0 bases; bases with no gene match: 3. Germline CDR1 and CDR2: LGHNA and YSLEER. The CDR3 contains 15 residues. CDR3 in amino acids: CASSQDKTGGSPLHF. The CDR3 DNA sequence: TGCGCCAGCAGCCAAGATAAGACAGGGGGTTCACCCCTCCACTTT.

The chain employs TRBV7-2 and TRBJ1-2; D unclear. The CDR3 spans 12 residues. Trimming took 0 bases from V and 14 from J, leaving 13 bases between them. Germline CDR1 SGHTA, CDR2 FQGNSA. DNA of the CDR3: TGTGCCAGCAGCTTAGCGGGTCCAGGTTTGACCTTC. This codes for CASSLAGPGLTF.

As concerns this clone: This sample also contains other DNA sequences that code for the same CDR3. V usage is TRBV7-3 and J usage is TRBJ2-3, with 16 bases aligning to TRBD2. Germline V gene sequence: CDR1 SGHTA, CDR2 FQGTGA. Losses at the gene ends were 4 bases for V and 6 bases for J; bases not matched to a gene: 4. This CDR3 contains 16 residues. CDR3 amino acids: CASSSGLAGGPDTQYF. The CDR3 nucleotides read TGTGCCAGCAGCTCGGGACTAGCGGGGGGGCCTGATACGCAGTATTTT.

This clone is medium-sized. The V and J genes are TRBV27 and TRBJ2-3, with 7 bases that match TRBD1. V dropped 4 bases and J dropped 2; count of bases not matched to a gene: 3. The CDR3 loop spans 14 amino acids. Germline V lookup: CDR1 MNHEY, CDR2 SMNVEV (reference sequence). CDR3 nucleotides: TGTGCCAGCAGTTCCGACAGGGACACAGATACGCAGTATTTT. Encoded protein: CASSSDRDTDTQYF.

The chain couples TRBV5-8 to TRBJ2-3, with D perhaps TRBD2 (6 bases). The germline V and J ends were trimmed by 0 bases and 9 bases, with 14 bases remaining between them. This CDR3 contains 14 residues. In germline, CDR1 is SGHTS, CDR2 YDEGEE. This CDR3 reads CASSLAGGAATQYF. CDR3 DNA sequence: TGTGCCAGCAGCTTGGCTGGAGGGGCGGCGACGCAGTATTTT.

This rearrangement joins TRBV27 to TRBJ1-1, with a weak D call TRBD1 (6 bases). Germline loops: CDR1 MNHEY, CDR2 SMNVEV (reference sequence). V dropped 6 bases and J dropped 3 bases, with 14 bases sitting between them. This CDR3 region has 14 residues. The CDR3 reads CASRNRVTHTEAFF. The CDR3 bases are TGTGCCAGCAGGAACAGGGTAACGCACACTGAAGCTTTCTTT.

The chain links TRBV29-1 to TRBJ2-3; the match to TRBD2 covers 7 bases. CDR1 is SQVTM and CDR2 is ANQGSEA in the germline V gene. The J segment lost 8 bases and the V segment lost 0 bases, leaving 2 bases of the junction unmatched. This CDR3 is built from 12 residues. CDR3 sequence reads: CSVEESGTTQYF. The CDR3 nucleotides read TGCAGCGTTGAAGAGAGCGGGACTACGCAGTATTTT.

The gene calls are TRBV7-2 and TRBJ2-3, with TRBD2 identical over 8 bases. J gave up 0 bases and V 7 bases, and 6 bases lay outside the gene matches. The CDR3 consists of 15 residues. Per the germline V gene, CDR1 is SGHTA and CDR2 is FQGNSA. CDR3 coding DNA: TGTGCCAGCACCGGACTAGCTCGTAGCACAGATACGCAGTATTTT. It specifies CASTGLARSTDTQYF. Drawing the rest from reference TRBV7-2 and TRBJ2-3, the complete variable domain is GAGVSQSPSNKVTEKGKDVELRCDPISGHTALYWYRQSLGQGLEFLIYFQGNSAPDKSGLPSDRFSAERTGGSVSTLTIQRTQQEDSAVYLCASTGLARSTDTQYFGPGTRLTVL.

The genes are TRBV24-1 and TRBJ2-1, with 9 bases lining up with TRBD1. The V gene's germline CDR1 is KGHDR and CDR2 SFDVKD. The CDR3 is 16 amino acids. V lost 0 bases to trimming and J lost 9 bases; unmatched junction nucleotides: 8. The CDR3 protein is CATSDLLEGQGGEQFF. CDR3 coding DNA: TGTGCCACCAGTGATTTGCTTGAGGGACAGGGAGGTGAGCAGTTCTTC.

This rearrangement joins TRBV28 to TRBJ2-7; TRBD2 might be the D (6 bases). The CDR3 sequence is 15 residues long. CDR1 is MDHEN, CDR2 SYDVKM, per germline. V lost 6 bases to trimming and J lost 0 bases, with 15 bases between them. This chain's CDR3 is CASRLSGLSSYEQYF. As DNA, the CDR3 is TGTGCCAGCAGACTAAGCGGGCTTAGCTCCTACGAGCAGTACTTC.

The rearrangement uses TRBV7-8 and TRBJ1-1; a weak D match, TRBD1 (6 bases). The V end was cut by 1 base, the J end by 0 bases, with 9 bases between. Germline loops: CDR1 SGHVS, CDR2 FQNEAQ. The CDR3 runs to 15 residues. CDR3 DNA: TGTGCCAGCAGCTTAGGAGGGGACATGAACACTGAAGCTTTCTTT. Translated: CASSLGGDMNTEAFF. Drawing the rest from reference TRBV7-8 and TRBJ1-1, the complete variable domain is GAGVSQSPRYKVAKRGQDVALRCDPISGHVSLFWYQQALGQGPEFLTYFQNEAQLDKSGLPSDRFFAERPEGSVSTLKIQRTQQEDSAVYLCASSLGGDMNTEAFFGQGTRLTVV.

This rearrangement joins TRBV19 to TRBJ1-5, with D unclear. CDR3 size: 16 residues. V shed 3 bases and J shed 0 bases, with 12 bases lying between them. CDR1 LNHDA and CDR2 SQIVND come from the germline V gene (reference sequence). In DNA form, the CDR3 reads TGTGCCAGTAGTATTGGGCCTGCGATTAGCAATCAGCCCCAGCATTTT. Translating gives CASSIGPAISNQPQHF. The whole variable domain, remainder taken from reference TRBV19 and TRBJ1-5, is DGGITQSPKYLFRKEGQNVTLSCEQNLNHDAMYWYRQDPGQGLRLIYYSQIVNDFQKGDIAEGYSVSREKKESFPLTVTSAQKNPTAFYLCASSIGPAISNQPQHFGDGTRLSIL.

The chain uses TRBV2 and TRBJ1-6, with 9 bases matching TRBD1. V lost 4 bases to trimming and J lost 10 bases; unmatched junction nucleotides: 8. CDR3 size: 15 residues. Per the germline V gene, CDR1 is SNHLY and CDR2 is FYNNEI. CDR3: CASSGPTGGESPLHF. The CDR3 nucleotides read TGTGCCAGCAGTGGCCCGACAGGGGGAGAGTCACCCCTCCACTTT. The entire variable domain, with the rest obtained from reference TRBV2 and TRBJ1-6, is as follows: EPEVTQTPSHQVTQMGQEVILRCVPISNHLYFYWYRQILGQKVEFLVSFYNNEISEKSEIFDDQFSVERPDGSNFTLKIRSTKLEDSAMYFCASSGPTGGESPLHFGNGTRLTVT.

This chain joins TRBV19 and TRBJ2-3; TRBD1 matches at 10 bases. Germline V gives CDR1 LNHDA, CDR2 SQIVND (reference sequence). The CDR3 totals 14 residues. V shed 6 bases, J shed 6 bases, and the junction held 6 bases outside the gene matches. CDR3 nucleotides: TGTGCCAGTAGCTCGACAGGGGGCCCCGATACGCAGTATTTT. Translated, it gives CASSSTGGPDTQYF.

V is TRBV4-1 and J is TRBJ2-7; D unresolved. Per germline, CDR1 MGHRA and CDR2 YSYEKL. Trimming left V 0 bases short and J 3 bases short, with 3 bases between. CDR3 length equals 12 residues. This chain's CDR3 is CASSQDSYEQYF. The CDR3 DNA reads TGCGCCAGCAGCCAAGACAGCTACGAGCAGTACTTC.

This chain joins TRBV19 and TRBJ2-1, with 10 bases fitting TRBD1. V was pared by 8 bases and J by 6 bases, with 13 bases of the junction left unmatched. The CDR3 loop spans 16 amino acids. Germline V gene data show CDR1 as LNHDA and CDR2 as SQIVND (reference sequence). CDR3: CASGPRDRGTANEQFF. The CDR3 DNA sequence: TGTGCCAGTGGGCCCAGGGACAGGGGAACGGCCAATGAGCAGTTCTTC.

This clone was counted only a few times. This chain links TRBV6-5 with TRBJ2-2; TRBD2 is a possible D gene (6 bases). Germline values: CDR1 MNHEY, CDR2 SVGAGI. V gave up 2 bases and J gave up 5 bases, with 9 bases separating them. The CDR3 has 14 residues. The CDR3 nucleotides are TGTGCCAGCAGTTACGCGGGGCGGACCGGGGAGCTGTTTTTT. It yields the protein CASSYAGRTGELFF.

The chain links TRBV24-1 to TRBJ2-1; 7 bases are shared with TRBD1. J lost 7 bases, V lost 5 bases, and 16 bases had no gene match. Germline V lookup: CDR1 KGHDR, CDR2 SFDVKD. The CDR3 is 17 amino acids. The chain's CDR3 is CATSGANRDSKGNEQFF. The CDR3 DNA follows: TGTGCCACCAGTGGTGCAAACCGGGACAGTAAAGGGAATGAGCAGTTCTTC.